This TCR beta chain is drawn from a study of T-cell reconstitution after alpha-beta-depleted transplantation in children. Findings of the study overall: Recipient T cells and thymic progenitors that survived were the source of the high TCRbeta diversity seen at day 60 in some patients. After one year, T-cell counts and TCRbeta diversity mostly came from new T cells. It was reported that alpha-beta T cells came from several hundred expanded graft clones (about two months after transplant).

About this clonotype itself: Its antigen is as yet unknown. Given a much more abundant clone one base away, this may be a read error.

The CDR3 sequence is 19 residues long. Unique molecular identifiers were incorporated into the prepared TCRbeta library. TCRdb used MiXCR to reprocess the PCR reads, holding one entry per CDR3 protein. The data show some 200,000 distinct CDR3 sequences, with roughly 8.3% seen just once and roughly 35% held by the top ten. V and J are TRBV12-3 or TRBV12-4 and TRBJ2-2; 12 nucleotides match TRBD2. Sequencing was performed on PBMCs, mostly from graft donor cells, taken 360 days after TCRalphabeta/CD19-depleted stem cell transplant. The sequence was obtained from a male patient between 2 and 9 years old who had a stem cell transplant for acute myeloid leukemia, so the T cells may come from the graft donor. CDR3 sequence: CACSFPSSGLAGWVGELFF. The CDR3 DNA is TGTGCCTGCAGTTTCCCGAGTTCAGGACTAGCGGGATGGGTCGGGGAGCTGTTTTTT.